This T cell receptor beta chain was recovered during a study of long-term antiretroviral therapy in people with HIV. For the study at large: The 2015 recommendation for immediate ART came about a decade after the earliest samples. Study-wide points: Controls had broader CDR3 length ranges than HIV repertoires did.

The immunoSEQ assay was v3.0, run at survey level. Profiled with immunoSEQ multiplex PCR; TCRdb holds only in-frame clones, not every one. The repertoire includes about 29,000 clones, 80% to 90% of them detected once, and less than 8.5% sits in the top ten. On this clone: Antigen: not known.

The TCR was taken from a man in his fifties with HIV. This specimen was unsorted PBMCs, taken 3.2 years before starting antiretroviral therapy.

CDR3 nucleotide sequence: TGCGCCAGCAGCCAAGTCACGGGTGAGGAAGGCACCGGGGAGCTGTTTTTT. This gives the protein CASSQVTGEEGTGELFF. The genes are TRBV4-3 and TRBJ2-2, with D uncertain. V shed 1 base and J shed 4 bases, with 16 bases lying between them. CDR1 and CDR2 from the germline V gene are LGHNA and YSLEER. The CDR3 is 17 residues long.